The next 30 T cell receptor beta chains were all read from a single sample in a study of cytomegalovirus exposure and HLA in healthy donors. The primer mix had 60 Vbeta and 13 Jbeta primers. This table comes from immunoSEQ multiplex PCR, and its TCRdb copy is limited to in-frame clones, with some not included. The table has about 190,000 clones, over 80% seen once. Input material: PBMCs. The receptors were sampled from a man in his forties in good health and CMV-seropositive.

This clone was recorded a few times. Written as DNA, the CDR3 is TGCGCCAGCAGCTCCTGGACCAGCGGGGGCAATGAGCAGTTCTTC. This codes for CASSSWTSGGNEQFF. The V call is TRBV5-1, the J call TRBJ2-1; TRBD2 agrees at 8 bases. CDR3 size: 15 residues. V shed 3 bases and J 6 bases; nucleotides not matched to a gene: 8. Germline V gene data show CDR1 as SGHRS and CDR2 as YFSETQ.

This chain joins TRBV6-1 and TRBJ1-1; D gene uncertain. Between the trimmed V and J ends, which lost 2 bases and 1 base, there was a span of 14 bases. The CDR3 is 16 amino acids. Germline V lookup: CDR1 MNHNS, CDR2 SASEGT. The CDR3 DNA sequence: TGTGCCAGCAGTGAATATTCTTTTGAGGCGAACACTGAAGCTTTCTTT. Its protein product is CASSEYSFEANTEAFF.

This chain joins TRBV4-3 and TRBJ2-7, with no clear D. Between the trimmed V and J ends, which lost 2 bases and 4 bases, there was a span of 18 bases. The germline gives CDR1 LGHNA, CDR2 YSLEER. The CDR3 totals 16 residues. The CDR3 spells CASSQPSQVPWYEQYF. The CDR3 bases are TGCGCCAGCAGCCAACCATCCCAGGTGCCCTGGTACGAGCAGTACTTC.

The chain joins TRBV28 to TRBJ1-2; D is possibly TRBD1 (5 bases). The CDR3 runs 15 residues. The germline V gene has CDR1 MDHEN and CDR2 SYDVKM. Trimming shortened V by 6 bases and J by 1 base, and 15 bases separated the two germline ends. CDR3 loop: CASSPSTVGNYGYTF. The CDR3 coding sequence is TGTGCCAGCAGCCCCTCGACAGTCGGTAACTATGGCTACACCTTC.

Note on this clone: Relative to the germline gene, one junction end is altered; a read error may explain this. The chain carries TRBV7-9 and TRBJ1-5; 10 nucleotides agree with TRBD1. The CDR3 totals 13 residues. Germline V gives CDR1 SEHNR, CDR2 FQNEAQ (reference sequence). The CDR3 here is CSSSRTGGQPQHF. The CDR3, as DNA: TGTTCCAGCAGCCGGACAGGGGGTCAGCCCCAGCATTTT.

This chain connects TRBV6-5 to TRBJ1-1, with 7 bases that match TRBD1. Unmatched junction bases numbered 9, after V lost 7 bases and J lost 4 bases. There are 14 residues in the CDR3. Per the germline V gene, CDR1 is MNHEY and CDR2 is SVGAGI. The CDR3, as DNA: TGTGCCAGCATCGACAGGGAGGATAGCACTGAAGCTTTCTTT. It is translated as CASIDREDSTEAFF.

This clone was detected once. This rearrangement joins TRBV12-2 to TRBJ1-5. TRBV12-2 is a pseudogene segment. CDR3 length equals 14 residues. The DNA for the CDR3 is TGTGCAAGTCGCTTAGTTGGGGGGAGGGAGCCCCAGCATTTT. It is translated as CASRLVGGREPQHF.

The rearrangement joins TRBV10-3 to TRBJ1-1; TRBD1 might be the D (6 bases). V lost 3 bases and J 1 base, leaving 9 bases between the germline ends. Germline lookup yields CDR1 ENHRY and CDR2 SYGVKD. The length of the CDR3 is 14 residues. CDR3 region: CAISDTQGNTEAFF. The CDR3 region has the DNA TGTGCCATCAGTGATACACAGGGGAACACTGAAGCTTTCTTT.

The V and J genes are TRBV27 and TRBJ1-2, with D uncertain. The V end lost 6 bases, the J end lost 1 base, and 15 bases lay between the germline ends. Germline V CDR1 and CDR2: MNHEY, SMNVEV (reference sequence). This CDR3 has 15 amino acids. CDR3 sequence (DNA): TGTGCCAGCAGCCCCCGATTGGGCCTTAACTATGGCTACACCTTC. Its translation: CASSPRLGLNYGYTF.

V and J are TRBV4-1 and TRBJ2-2, with unresolved D. Germline assignment: CDR1 MGHRA and CDR2 YSYEKL. Trimming stripped 4 bases from V and 3 bases from J, with 6 bases between. The CDR3 has 13 residues. The CDR3 region is CASSLRDTGELFF. CDR3 sequence (DNA): TGCGCCAGCAGCCTACGGGACACCGGGGAGCTGTTTTTT.

The J gene is TRBJ1-5, the V gene TRBV18; 10 bases fit TRBD1. The trim removed 4 bases at V and 3 bases at J, leaving 9 bases unmatched. In germline, CDR1 is KGHSH, CDR2 LQKENI. There are 17 residues in the CDR3. The CDR3 DNA follows: TGTGCCAGCTCACGGAGCTCCGGGACAGGGGACAATCAGCCCCAGCATTTT. Protein: CASSRSSGTGDNQPQHF.

This chain links TRBV10-3 with TRBJ2-4; the D gene is possibly TRBD1 (5 bases). Between the trimmed V and J ends, which lost 0 bases and 4 bases, there was a span of 16 bases. The CDR3 spans 17 residues. Per germline, CDR1 ENHRY and CDR2 SYGVKD. The DNA of the CDR3 is TGTGCCATCAGTGAGTCCGCCGGCAGGGCAACTAAAAACATTCAGTACTTC. It yields the protein CAISESAGRATKNIQYF.

This clone was detected a few times. For the CDR3, the DNA is TGTGCCAGCAGCCTCAGCTCCTACGAGCAGTACTTC. Its translation: CASSLSSYEQYF. The J gene is TRBJ2-7, the V gene TRBV7-2; D uncertain. Per the germline V gene, CDR1 is SGHTA and CDR2 is FQGNSA. V was cut by 5 bases and J by 0 bases, with 5 bases left in between. The CDR3 consists of 12 residues.

The V and J genes are TRBV9 and TRBJ1-2, with 10 bases identical to TRBD1. V shed 5 bases, J shed 0 bases, and the junction held 10 bases outside the gene matches. In germline, CDR1 is SGDLS, CDR2 YYNGEE. The CDR3 runs 17 residues. In DNA, the CDR3 is TGTGCCAGCAGAGCCGGGACAGGGGAATACACTAACTATGGCTACACCTTC. Protein product: CASRAGTGEYTNYGYTF.

To note about this clone: This CDR3 is also generated by other DNA sequences in the sample. The chain is built from TRBV5-1 and TRBJ2-1; TRBD2 is a possible D gene (7 bases). The CDR3 has 14 residues. CDR1 and CDR2 from the germline V gene are SGHRS and YFSETQ. Trimming left V 4 bases short and J 8 bases short, with 16 bases between. As DNA, the CDR3 is TGCGCCAGCAGCCTCGGGGGGCCCGGGGATGAGCAGTTCTTC. Its protein product is CASSLGGPGDEQFF.

The chain employs TRBV28 and TRBJ2-5; 8 bases map to TRBD2. CDR3 size: 14 residues. After removal of 2 bases from V and 4 bases from J, the junction contained 3 bases not matched to a gene. Germline-derived CDR1 and CDR2 are MDHEN and SYDVKM. DNA for the CDR3: TGTGCCAGCAGTTTACCGGGGGGGGCAGAGACCCAGTACTTC. Translation gives CASSLPGGAETQYF.

This rearrangement joins TRBV5-1 to TRBJ2-1; 11 nucleotides match TRBD2. The CDR3 runs 15 residues. In germline, CDR1 is SGHRS, CDR2 YFSETQ. The V gene end was trimmed by 0 bases and the J gene end by 8 bases; junction bases not matched to a gene: 4. The CDR3 DNA is TGCGCCAGCAGCTTGGGTAGCGGGGGGGTTCATGAGCAGTTCTTC. It is translated as CASSLGSGGVHEQFF. Drawing the rest from reference TRBV5-1 and TRBJ2-1, the complete variable domain is KAGVTQTPRYLIKTRGQQVTLSCSPISGHRSVSWYQQTPGQGLQFLFEYFSETQRNKGNFPGRFSGRQFSNSRSEMNVSTLELGDSALYLCASSLGSGGVHEQFFGPGTRLTVL.

There are a few counts of this clone. The rearrangement joins TRBV20-1 to TRBJ2-5; D gene uncertain. CDR3 size: 11 residues. V gave up 4 bases and J gave up 5 bases, with 8 bases separating them. Germline V gene lookup returns CDR1 DFQATT and CDR2 SNEGSKA (reference sequence). The CDR3 sequence: CSATGVETQYF. In DNA, the CDR3 is TGCAGTGCTACGGGTGTGGAGACCCAGTACTTC.

The sample holds one count of this clone. The chain uses TRBV7-2 and TRBJ1-4; no clear D gene. Trimming pared 0 bases from V and 0 bases from J, leaving 11 bases between. CDR3 length equals 17 residues. The germline V gene encodes CDR1 SGHTA and CDR2 FQGNSA. This CDR3 reads CASSLAAAGATNEKLFF. CDR3 nucleotide sequence: TGTGCCAGCAGCTTAGCTGCGGCCGGGGCAACTAATGAAAAACTGTTTTTT.

The rearrangement uses TRBV27 and TRBJ2-7; TRBD2 is a possible D gene (6 bases). V gave up 6 bases and J gave up 0 bases, with 15 bases separating them. The germline V gene encodes CDR1 MNHEY and CDR2 SMNVEV (reference sequence). The CDR3 totals 15 residues. CDR3 region: CASRTPGVFSYEQYF. The CDR3 DNA sequence: TGTGCCAGCAGAACCCCGGGGGTATTCTCCTACGAGCAGTACTTC.

CDR3 region: CASSLGVMGQGTGYTF. The DNA for the CDR3 is TGTGCCAGCAGCTTAGGTGTTATGGGACAGGGGACTGGCTACACCTTC. This chain links TRBV7-8 with TRBJ1-2; TRBD1 agrees at 10 bases. The CDR3 has 16 amino acids. Germline V gene data show CDR1 as SGHVS and CDR2 as FQNEAQ. V lost 1 base and J lost 7; bases outside the gene matches: 9.

The rearrangement uses TRBV5-4 and TRBJ2-7; TRBD1 might be the D (6 bases). Germline CDR1 SGHNT, CDR2 YYREEE (reference sequence). The CDR3 has 17 amino acids. The V and J ends lost 3 bases and 6 bases respectively, with 25 bases between them. The CDR3 DNA sequence: TGTGCCAGCAGCTCCCTCGAAAACAGGGTCTCCGGGGTCGAGCAGTACTTC. It yields the protein CASSSLENRVSGVEQYF.

This chain connects TRBV7-3 to TRBJ2-2; D is possibly TRBD2 (6 bases). The ends were cut back, 3 bases at V and 7 bases at J, with 12 bases in the middle. The CDR3 spans 14 residues. Germline V CDR1 and CDR2: SGHTA, FQGTGA. The CDR3 loop reads CASSFGGVGGELFF. The CDR3 DNA reads TGTGCCAGCAGCTTTGGCGGGGTTGGCGGGGAGCTGTTTTTT. The variable domain in full, completed from reference TRBV7-3 and TRBJ2-2, reads GAGVSQTPSNKVTEKGKYVELRCDPISGHTALYWYRQSLGQGPEFLIYFQGTGAADDSGLPNDRFFAVRPEGSVSTLKIQRTERGDSAVYLCASSFGGVGGELFFGEGSRLTVL.

The V gene is TRBV12-2, the J gene TRBJ2-3; the table's D call, TRBD2, has no DNA check behind it. TRBV12-2 is a pseudogene segment. This CDR3 has 18 amino acids. The CDR3 DNA reads as TGTGCAAGTCGCCTAGAAGGCCGGACTAGCGGGGTCACAGATACGCAGTATTTT. Amino acids: CASRLEGRTSGVTDTQYF.

The chain is built from TRBV5-8 and TRBJ1-3; D call uncertain. V shed 7 bases and J shed 0 bases, with 14 bases lying between them. Germline values: CDR1 SGHTS, CDR2 YDEGEE. The CDR3 has 15 residues. The CDR3 protein is CASGSGPNSGNTIYF. The CDR3 DNA follows: TGTGCCAGCGGATCTGGGCCCAACTCTGGAAACACCATATATTTT.

The V gene is TRBV5-1, the J gene TRBJ2-7; 9 bases are shared with TRBD1. The CDR3 covers 16 residues. Germline CDR1 reads SGHRS; CDR2 reads YFSETQ. The V and J ends lost 0 bases and 2 bases, in that order; junction bases with no gene match: 6. The CDR3 loop is CASSLASGTGTYEQYF. The CDR3 region has the DNA TGCGCCAGCAGCTTGGCGAGTGGGACAGGGACCTACGAGCAGTACTTC.

The chain combines TRBV7-3 with TRBJ2-3, with 9 nucleotides matching TRBD2. Germline V lookup: CDR1 SGHTA, CDR2 FQGTGA. V lost 4 bases, J lost 5 bases, and 7 bases stayed unmatched. CDR3 length: 15 residues. CDR3 DNA: TGTGCCAGCAGCTCTAGCGGGGATTGGATAGATACGCAGTATTTT. Amino acids: CASSSSGDWIDTQYF. Full variable domain (outside the CDR3, taken from reference TRBV7-3 and TRBJ2-3): GAGVSQTPSNKVTEKGKYVELRCDPISGHTALYWYRQSLGQGPEFLIYFQGTGAADDSGLPNDRFFAVRPEGSVSTLKIQRTERGDSAVYLCASSSSGDWIDTQYFGPGTRLTVL.

The CDR3 coding sequence is TGTGCCAGCAGCCAAAGCGGGCTTAATGAGCAGTTCTTC. Protein: CASSQSGLNEQFF. V is TRBV11-3 and J is TRBJ2-1; D may be TRBD2 (6 bases). With 5 bases removed from V and 7 bases from J, the gap between germline ends came to 12 bases. In germline, CDR1 is SGHNT, CDR2 YENEEA. The CDR3 length is 13 residues.

Regarding this clone: Other DNA sequences of this sample code for an identical CDR3. The gene calls are TRBV28 and TRBJ1-4; D may be TRBD1 (6 bases). The V gene's germline CDR1 is MDHEN and CDR2 SYDVKM. The length of the CDR3 is 14 residues. The ends were cut back, 6 bases at V and 5 bases at J, with 13 bases in the middle. The CDR3 DNA is TGTGCCAGCAGCCTAACAGGGCGCAATGAAAAACTGTTTTTT. It codes for CASSLTGRNEKLFF. Full variable domain (missing parts from reference TRBV28 and TRBJ1-4): DVKVTQSSRYLVKRTGEKVFLECVQDMDHENMFWYRQDPGLGLRLIYFSYDVKMKEKGDIPEGYSVSREKKERFSLILESASTNQTSMYLCASSLTGRNEKLFFGSGTQLSVL.

The CDR3 protein is CASSASGQFQPQHF. Here the CDR3 DNA reads TGTGCCAGCAGCGCCTCGGGACAGTTCCAGCCCCAGCATTTT. The chain recombines TRBV9 with TRBJ1-5; 7 bases map to TRBD1. Trimming cost V 3 bases and J 7 bases; bases outside gene matches: 7. Looked up from germline, CDR1 is SGDLS and CDR2 is YYNGEE. This CDR3 contains 14 residues.